Listed below are T cell receptor beta chains from one sample, sequenced in a study of blood T cells in healthy people across ages. MiXCR, run by TCRdb on the 5' RACE reads, gives a single entry per CDR3 protein. The sample yields fewer than 2 million distinct CDR3 sequences, approximately 40% seen once. The sample taken for sequencing was blood. These receptors were obtained from a human donor in good health. Each CDR3 is given with its conserved first and last residue. Clone size is shown for a subset of rows, as once, few, many or a class of expanded clone.

abundance,v_gene,j_gene,CDR3aa
NA,TRBV12-3/TRBV12-4,TRBJ1-4,CASSRTGVKKLFF
few,TRBV4-2,TRBJ1-2,CASSQEADSNYGYTF
few,TRBV6-6,TRBJ1-4,CASSRRPRDEKLFF
NA,TRBV7-9,TRBJ2-4,CASSPPGLAGGNEQYF
NA,TRBV20-1,TRBJ2-7,CSASTGAYSYEQYF
NA,TRBV3-1,TRBJ2-1,CASSQSSAGDNEQFF
NA,TRBV28,TRBJ2-3,CASNLMGVGTDTQYF
NA,TRBV6-2/TRBV6-3,TRBJ2-7,CASRTTGDDEQYF
NA,TRBV15,TRBJ2-5,CATSKGGGQETQYF
NA,TRBV20-1,TRBJ1-5,CSARDRQQGQSQPQHF
few,TRBV7-2,TRBJ2-1,CASSLGGARRGEQFF
few,TRBV11-2,TRBJ2-1,CASSLAGPGIYNEQFF
NA,TRBV11-1,TRBJ2-5,CASSLKKGAAYRQETQYF
NA,TRBV2,TRBJ2-7,CASGLNSYEQYF
NA,TRBV4-3,TRBJ2-2,CASSQDFFTETNTGELFF
NA,TRBV7-9,TRBJ1-1,CASSPNVRAQNTEAFF
once,TRBV6-6,TRBJ2-7,CASSDRTGAFYEQYF
once,TRBV3-1,TRBJ2-3,CASSPSPSGADTQYF
few,TRBV29-1,TRBJ1-2,CSVATDYGYTF
NA,TRBV6-5,TRBJ2-1,CASSWASGGALGEQFF
NA,TRBV7-2,TRBJ1-1,CASSSLTGVLKAFF